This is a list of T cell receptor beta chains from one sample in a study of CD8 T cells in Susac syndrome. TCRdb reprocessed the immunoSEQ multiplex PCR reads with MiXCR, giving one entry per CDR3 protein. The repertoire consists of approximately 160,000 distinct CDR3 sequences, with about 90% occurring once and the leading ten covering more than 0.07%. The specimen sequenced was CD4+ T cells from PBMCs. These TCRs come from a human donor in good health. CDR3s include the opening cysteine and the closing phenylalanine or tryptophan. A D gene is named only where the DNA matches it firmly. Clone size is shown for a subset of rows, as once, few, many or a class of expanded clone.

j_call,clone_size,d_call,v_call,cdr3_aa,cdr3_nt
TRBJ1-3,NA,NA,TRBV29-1,CSAPGSSGNTIYF,TGCAGCGCCCCAGGGAGCTCTGGAAACACCATATATTTT
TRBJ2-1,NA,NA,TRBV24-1,CATSDWTRSYNEQFF,TGTGCCACCAGTGACTGGACCCGCTCCTACAATGAGCAGTTCTTC
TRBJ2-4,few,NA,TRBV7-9,CASSLDRNIQYF,TGTGCCAGCAGCTTAGATCGGAACATTCAGTACTTC
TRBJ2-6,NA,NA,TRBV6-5,CASSYFGAGANVLTF,TGTGCCAGCAGTTATTTCGGGGCTGGGGCCAACGTCCTGACTTTC
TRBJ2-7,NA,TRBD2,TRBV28,CASSLTASGSSEQYF,TGTGCCAGCAGTTTAACGGCTAGCGGGAGTAGCGAGCAGTACTTC
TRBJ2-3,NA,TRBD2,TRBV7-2,CASSPLRGGGGGTDTQYF,TGTGCCAGCAGCCCACTTAGGGGCGGGGGGGGTGGGACAGATACGCAGTATTTT
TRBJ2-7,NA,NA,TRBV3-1,CASSQPSRGLSYEQYF,TGTGCCAGCAGCCAACCATCCCGGGGCCTCTCCTACGAGCAGTACTTC
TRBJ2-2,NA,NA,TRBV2,CASKAGLNTGELFF,TGTGCCAGCAAGGCAGGCCTGAACACCGGGGAGCTGTTTTTT
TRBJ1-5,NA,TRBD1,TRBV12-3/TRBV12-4,CASRGTGDQPQHF,TGTGCCAGCAGGGGTACAGGGGATCAGCCCCAGCATTTT
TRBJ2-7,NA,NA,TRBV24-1,CATSDWTAPYEQYF,TGTGCCACCAGTGACTGGACAGCCCCCTACGAGCAGTACTTC
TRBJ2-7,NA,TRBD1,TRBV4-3,CASSQDPGTGVYEQYF,TGCGCCAGCAGCCAAGATCCCGGGACAGGGGTCTACGAGCAGTACTTC
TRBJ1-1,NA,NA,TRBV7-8,CASSKRTGGVSAEAFF,TGTGCCAGCAGCAAGAGGACGGGGGGGGTAAGCGCTGAAGCTTTCTTT
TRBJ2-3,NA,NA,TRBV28,CAGARGGSTDTQYF,TGTGCCGGCGCTAGAGGAGGAAGCACAGATACGCAGTATTTT
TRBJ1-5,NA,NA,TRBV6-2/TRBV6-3,CASSYSYHQPQHF,TGTGCCAGCAGTTACTCCTACCATCAGCCCCAGCATTTT
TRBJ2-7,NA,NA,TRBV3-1,CASSQSYYEQYF,TGTGCCAGCAGCCAGAGCTACTACGAGCAGTACTTC
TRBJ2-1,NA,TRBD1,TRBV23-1,CASFRRSTGTGDVNEQFF,TGCGCCAGCTTTAGACGGTCCACCGGGACAGGGGATGTCAATGAGCAGTTCTTC
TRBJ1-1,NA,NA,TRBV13,CASSPSGGTNTEAFF,TGTGCCAGCAGCCCGTCAGGCGGGACGAACACTGAAGCTTTCTTT
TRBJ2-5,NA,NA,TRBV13,CASTLGGWEETQYF,TGTGCCAGCACCCTAGGAGGGTGGGAGGAGACCCAGTACTTC
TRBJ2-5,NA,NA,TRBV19,CASSAQGTQETQYF,TGTGCCAGTAGTGCCCAGGGGACCCAAGAGACCCAGTACTTC
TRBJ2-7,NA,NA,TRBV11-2,CASSPSVPSYEQYF,TGTGCCAGCAGTCCCTCAGTCCCCTCCTACGAGCAGTACTTC
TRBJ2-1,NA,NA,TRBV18,CASSPPPESGTHNEQFF,TGTGCCAGCTCACCACCACCGGAGAGCGGAACCCACAATGAGCAGTTCTTC
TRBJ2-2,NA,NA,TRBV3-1,CASSQGYAGQTGELFF,TGTGCCAGCAGCCAAGGGTATGCGGGACAAACCGGGGAGCTGTTTTTT
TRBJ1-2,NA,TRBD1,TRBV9,CASSAGQGAYYGYTF,TGTGCCAGCAGCGCGGGACAGGGGGCTTACTATGGCTACACCTTC
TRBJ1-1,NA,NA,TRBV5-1,CASSSMLNGVKKATMNTEAFF,TGCGCCAGCAGCTCAATGCTGAACGGAGTTAAAAAAGCGACCATGAACACTGAAGCTTTCTTT
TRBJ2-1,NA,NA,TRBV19,CASSTRRSYNEQFF,TGTGCCAGTAGTACCCGGAGGTCCTACAATGAGCAGTTCTTC
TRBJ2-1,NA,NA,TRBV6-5,CASSPPPTDNEQFF,TGTGCCAGCAGTCCCCCCCCCACGGACAATGAGCAGTTCTTC
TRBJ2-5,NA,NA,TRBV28,CASSLGAWGVQETQYF,TGTGCCAGCAGTTTAGGCGCCTGGGGGGTGCAAGAGACCCAGTACTTC
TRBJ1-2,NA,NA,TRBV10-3,CAISEGLGTVNYGYTF,TGTGCCATCAGTGAGGGTCTCGGGACCGTCAACTATGGCTACACCTTC